The 10 T cell receptor beta chains given below trace back to one sample, sequenced in a study of blood T cell repertoires in COVID-19. TCRdb's table, derived via immunoSEQ multiplex PCR, lists solely in-frame clones and lacks some. The table includes around 200,000 clones, about 83% detected once. The sample consisted of peripheral blood. The receptors come from a woman aged 25 to 39 with COVID-19, enrolled during active disease.

The chain combines TRBV5-1 with TRBJ1-2; TRBD1 aligns across 8 bases. The CDR3 extends over 17 amino acids. Trimming at V came to 0 bases and at J to 4 bases, leaving 11 bases not matched to a gene. Germline V CDR1 and CDR2: SGHRS, YFSETQ. This CDR3 reads CASSLGFRGQVGYGYTF. CDR3 coding DNA: TGCGCCAGCAGCTTGGGATTTAGGGGACAGGTCGGCTATGGCTACACCTTC.

The V gene is TRBV19, the J gene TRBJ1-4, with a weak D call TRBD1 (5 bases). Trimming took off 1 base at V and 11 bases at J, with 14 bases between the two ends. Germline assignment: CDR1 LNHDA and CDR2 SQIVND (reference sequence). The CDR3 runs to 14 residues. The CDR3, as DNA: TGTGCCAGTAGTATAGTCGTCTCGGAGGGGAAACTGTTTTTT. Its translation: CASSIVVSEGKLFF. Full variable domain (remainder filled in from reference TRBV19 and TRBJ1-4): DGGITQSPKYLFRKEGQNVTLSCEQNLNHDAMYWYRQDPGQGLRLIYYSQIVNDFQKGDIAEGYSVSREKKESFPLTVTSAQKNPTAFYLCASSIVVSEGKLFFGSGTQLSVL.

V usage is TRBV27 and J usage is TRBJ1-5; possibly TRBD1 for D (5 bases). CDR1 is MNHEY, CDR2 SMNVEV, per germline (reference sequence). The CDR3 loop spans 15 amino acids. V shed 6 bases and J shed 5 bases, with 17 bases lying between them. The CDR3 is CASSPREGGDQPQHF. The DNA for the CDR3 is TGTGCCAGCAGCCCCCGGGAGGGAGGGGATCAGCCCCAGCATTTT.

The chain links TRBV19 to TRBJ1-4; unclear D gene. The CDR3 has 13 residues. Germline-derived CDR1 and CDR2 are LNHDA and SQIVND (reference sequence). Trimming removed 2 bases from V and 7 bases from J, with 8 bases in between. CDR3 loop: CASSIRGSEKLFF. CDR3 DNA sequence: TGTGCCAGTAGTATACGGGGATCTGAAAAACTGTTTTTT.

The rearrangement joins TRBV5-5 to TRBJ1-6; TRBD1 aligns across 9 bases. The trim removed 0 bases at V and 7 bases at J, leaving 2 bases unmatched. Germline-derived CDR1 and CDR2 are SGHKS and YYEKEE (reference sequence). CDR3 size: 15 residues. This chain's CDR3 is CASSLDGQGNSPLHF. DNA of the CDR3: TGTGCCAGCAGCTTGGACGGACAGGGGAATTCACCCCTCCACTTT.

This clone was observed once. This chain uses TRBV28 with TRBJ1-2; D is perhaps TRBD1 (5 bases). The CDR3 contains 12 residues. Trimming took 6 bases from V and 7 from J, leaving 12 bases between them. In germline, CDR1 is MDHEN, CDR2 SYDVKM. This chain's CDR3 is CASRKGLAGYTF. CDR3 nucleotides: TGTGCCAGCAGAAAGGGGTTGGCTGGCTACACCTTC.

The rearrangement joins TRBV6-4 to TRBJ2-2; D might be TRBD2 (6 bases). The V gene lost 6 bases and the J gene lost 2 bases, with 16 bases spanning the gap. The CDR3 loop spans 16 amino acids. Germline CDR1 is MRHNA and CDR2 is SNTAGT. The CDR3 spells CASRINPGLNTGELFF. Here the CDR3 DNA reads TGTGCCAGCAGAATAAACCCGGGACTTAACACCGGGGAGCTGTTTTTT.

The J gene is TRBJ1-2, the V gene TRBV12-3 or TRBV12-4, with D tentatively TRBD1 (6 bases). Trimming shortened V by 3 bases and J by 7 bases, and 12 bases separated the two germline ends. This CDR3 is built from 13 residues. For the CDR3, the DNA is TGTGCCAGCAGTTTGTCAGGGGTTACTGGCTACACCTTC. It yields the protein CASSLSGVTGYTF.

V gene TRBV12-3 or TRBV12-4 combines with J gene TRBJ1-4, with D perhaps TRBD1 (6 bases). Trimming pared 5 bases from V and 11 bases from J, leaving 12 bases between. This CDR3 region has 12 residues. For the CDR3, the DNA is TGTGCCAGCAGTGGAACAGGGAGCAAACTGTTTTTT. It codes for CASSGTGSKLFF.

Comment on this clone: In the same sample, other DNA sequences code for this CDR3. This chain connects TRBV29-1 to TRBJ2-3; tentatively, D is TRBD2 (6 bases). CDR1 is SQVTM and CDR2 is ANQGSEA in the germline V gene. The CDR3 loop spans 11 amino acids. The CDR3 DNA sequence: TGCAGTCATCGATCGCGGGGTACGCAGTATTTT. It translates to CSHRSRGTQYF.